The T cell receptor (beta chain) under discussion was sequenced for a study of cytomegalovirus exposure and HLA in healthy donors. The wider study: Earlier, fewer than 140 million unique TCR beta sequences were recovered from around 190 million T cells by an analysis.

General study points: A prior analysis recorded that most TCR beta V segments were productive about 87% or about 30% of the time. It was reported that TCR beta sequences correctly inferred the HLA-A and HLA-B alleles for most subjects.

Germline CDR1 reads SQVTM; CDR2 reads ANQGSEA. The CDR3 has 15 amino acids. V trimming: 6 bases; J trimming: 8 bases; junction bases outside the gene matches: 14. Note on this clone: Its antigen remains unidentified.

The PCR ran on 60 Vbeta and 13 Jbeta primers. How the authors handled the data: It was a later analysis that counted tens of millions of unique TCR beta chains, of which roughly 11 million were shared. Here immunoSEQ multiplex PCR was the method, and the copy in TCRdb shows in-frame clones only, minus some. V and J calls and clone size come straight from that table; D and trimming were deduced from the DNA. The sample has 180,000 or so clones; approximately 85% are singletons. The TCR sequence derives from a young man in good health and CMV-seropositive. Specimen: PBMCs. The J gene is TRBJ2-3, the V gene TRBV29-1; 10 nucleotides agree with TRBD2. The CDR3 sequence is CSVARLLAGPRTQYF. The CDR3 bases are TGCAGCGTCGCCCGATTACTAGCGGGGCCTCGTACGCAGTATTTT.